This paragraph covers one T cell receptor (beta chain) sequence. These data come from a study of cytomegalovirus exposure and HLA in healthy donors. It was with 60 Vbeta and 13 Jbeta primers that the PCR ran. Generated by immunoSEQ multiplex PCR, the TCRdb table keeps only in-frame clones and is missing some. The table lists around 100,000 clones, about four fifths of them singletons, with about a fifth in the top ten. The CDR3 contains 14 residues. CDR1 MNHEY and CDR2 SMNVEV come from the germline V gene (reference sequence). The V end was cut by 5 bases, the J end by 2 bases, with 10 bases between. The sample comprised PBMCs. This sequence joins TRBV27 and TRBJ2-1, with D perhaps TRBD2 (7 bases). The sequence came from a man aged 30 to 45 in good health and CMV-seropositive. In nucleotides, the CDR3 is TGTGCCAGCAGTAGGGGGGGGACCTACAATGAGCAGTTCTTC. The encoded protein is CASSRGGTYNEQFF.